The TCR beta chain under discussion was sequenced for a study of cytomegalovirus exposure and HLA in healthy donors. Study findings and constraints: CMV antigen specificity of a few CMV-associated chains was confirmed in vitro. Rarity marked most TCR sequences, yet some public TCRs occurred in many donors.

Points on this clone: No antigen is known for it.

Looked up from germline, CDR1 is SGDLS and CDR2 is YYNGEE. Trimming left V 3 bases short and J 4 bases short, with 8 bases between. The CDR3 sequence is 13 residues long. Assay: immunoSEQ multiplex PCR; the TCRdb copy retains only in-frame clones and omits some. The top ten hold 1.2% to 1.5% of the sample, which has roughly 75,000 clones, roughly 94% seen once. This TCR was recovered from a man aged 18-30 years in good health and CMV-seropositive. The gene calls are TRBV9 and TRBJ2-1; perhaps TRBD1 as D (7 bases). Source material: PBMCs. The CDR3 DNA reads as TGTGCCAGCAGCGCAGGGGGGTACAATGAGCAGTTCTTC. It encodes CASSAGGYNEQFF.